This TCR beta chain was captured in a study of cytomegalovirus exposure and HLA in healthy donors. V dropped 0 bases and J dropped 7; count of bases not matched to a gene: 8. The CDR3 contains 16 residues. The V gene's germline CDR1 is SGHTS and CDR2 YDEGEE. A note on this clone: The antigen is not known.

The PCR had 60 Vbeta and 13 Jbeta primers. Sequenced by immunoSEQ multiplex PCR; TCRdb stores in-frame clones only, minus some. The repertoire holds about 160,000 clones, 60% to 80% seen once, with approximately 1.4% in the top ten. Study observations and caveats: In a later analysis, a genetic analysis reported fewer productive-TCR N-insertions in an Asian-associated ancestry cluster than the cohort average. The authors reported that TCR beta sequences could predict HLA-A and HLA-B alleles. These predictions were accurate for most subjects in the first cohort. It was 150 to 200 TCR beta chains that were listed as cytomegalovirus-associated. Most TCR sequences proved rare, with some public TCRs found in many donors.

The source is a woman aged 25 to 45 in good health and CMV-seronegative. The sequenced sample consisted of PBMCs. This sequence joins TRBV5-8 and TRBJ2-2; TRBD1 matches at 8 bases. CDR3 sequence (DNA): TGTGCCAGCAGCTTGGGACAGGGGATTTCGGGCGGGGAGCTGTTTTTT. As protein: CASSLGQGISGGELFF.